This T cell receptor beta chain was captured by sequencing in a study of TIL therapy for anti-PD-1-resistant metastatic lung cancer. In the study overall: Half of patients were current or former smokers. Tumors carried a median 1.5 non-synonymous mutations per megabase.

General observations from the study: Infused TIL clonotypes partially replaced the baseline blood repertoire, then decayed over months.

Noted time point: pre-treatment sample, taken before nivolumab and TIL therapy. This clone was recorded a few times. Antigen specificity is unknown. The immunoSEQ assay was v3. Survey-level samples got approximately 1.8 million read pairs; deep-level samples got about 5-6.5 million. Repertoires were generated with immunoSEQ multiplex PCR, while TCRdb's copy carries only in-frame clones and drops some. The sample lists approximately 20,000 clones, about 78% occurring once. This sequence originates from a person between 25 and 80 years old with non-small cell lung cancer. The specimen comprised blood, sampled at baseline.

CDR3 residues: CASSAYSASPLHF. For the CDR3, the DNA is TGTGCCAGCAGCGCCTATTCTGCCTCACCCCTCCACTTT. The chain has TRBV25-1 and TRBJ1-6; D ambiguous. V was cut by 6 bases and J by 10 bases, with 13 bases left in between. The CDR3 totals 13 residues. CDR1 MGHDK and CDR2 SYGVNS come from the germline V gene.